Sequencing of this TCR beta chain was carried out in a study of T cell changes during pregnancy in multiple sclerosis. Per germline, CDR1 MNHNS and CDR2 SASEGT. The CDR3 is 15 residues long. With 6 bases clipped from V and 7 bases from J, the junction kept 10 bases outside the gene matches. Sequencing used immunoSEQ multiplex PCR; TCRdb keeps in-frame clones, though not all of them. The table has 65,000 or so clones, 90% seen once; the top ten hold approximately 2%. Sequences were derived from peripheral blood, sampled in the second trimester of pregnancy. This sequence joins TRBV6-1 and TRBJ2-2, with 8 bases identical to TRBD1. This receptor was obtained from a female donor in good health, enrolled as a control in a pregnancy study. As DNA, the CDR3 is TGTGCCAGCAGACCGGGACAGGTTCTCATCGGGGAGCTGTTTTTT. It codes for CASRPGQVLIGELFF.